The 5 T cell receptor beta chains given below trace back to one sample, sequenced in a study of blood T cell repertoires in COVID-19 (dated by TCRdb to 2018 to 2020). The library was obtained by the immunoSEQ multiplex PCR assay. In TCRdb, the immuneACCESS table is reduced to in-frame sequences with V and J assigned. These tables do not hold every clone; where another copy was compared, an unresolved V gene accounts for under half, and the others remain unexplained. This sample has under 50,000 clones in its table, and about four fifths of those were observed once. The leading ten clones occupy approximately 20% of the sample. The sequenced sample consisted of peripheral blood. These receptors came from a man between 70 and 80 years old with acute or convalescent COVID-19.

This clone occurred a few times. The J gene is TRBJ2-2, the V gene TRBV28; D gene uncertain. CDR1 and CDR2 (germline): MDHEN, SYDVKM. The CDR3 runs to 15 residues. With 6 bases removed from V and 9 bases from J, the gap between germline ends came to 20 bases. Written as DNA, the CDR3 is TGTGCCAGCAGCCTTGTCCTCCTGGGCCCCCGGGAGCTGTTTTTT. Residues: CASSLVLLGPRELFF.

V gene TRBV18 combines with J gene TRBJ1-2; 8 bases match TRBD1. CDR1 KGHSH and CDR2 LQKENI come from the germline V gene. V lost 3 bases and J lost 8; bases outside the gene matches: 2. The CDR3 totals 12 residues. The CDR3, as DNA: TGTGCCAGCTCACCGACAGGGGTCGGCTACACCTTC. Translating it yields CASSPTGVGYTF.

This chain connects TRBV27 to TRBJ2-7; 11 nucleotides align to TRBD2. The germline CDR1 and CDR2 sequences are MNHEY and SMNVEV (reference sequence). V dropped 2 bases and J dropped 2; count of bases not matched to a gene: 2. The length of the CDR3 is 15 residues. In DNA, the CDR3 is TGTGCCAGCAGTTTAGGGACTAGCGGAGCCTACGAGCAGTACTTC. It translates to CASSLGTSGAYEQYF.

V is TRBV27 and J is TRBJ1-6; 8 nucleotides agree with TRBD1. The trim removed 7 bases at V and 2 bases at J, leaving 4 bases unmatched. Germline CDR1 MNHEY, CDR2 SMNVEV (reference sequence). There are 15 residues in the CDR3. The DNA of the CDR3 is TGTGCCAGCACCCGGACAGGGACCTATAATTCACCCCTCCACTTT. Residues: CASTRTGTYNSPLHF.

This chain joins TRBV28 and TRBJ2-5, with TRBD2 as a possible D gene (5 bases). Germline loops: CDR1 MDHEN, CDR2 SYDVKM. This CDR3 contains 16 residues. Trimming cost V 6 bases and J 0 bases, with 17 bases left between them. CDR3 nucleotide sequence: TGTGCCAGCAGCCCCCGGGTAGCGCCTTACCAAGAGACCCAGTACTTC. Its protein is CASSPRVAPYQETQYF.